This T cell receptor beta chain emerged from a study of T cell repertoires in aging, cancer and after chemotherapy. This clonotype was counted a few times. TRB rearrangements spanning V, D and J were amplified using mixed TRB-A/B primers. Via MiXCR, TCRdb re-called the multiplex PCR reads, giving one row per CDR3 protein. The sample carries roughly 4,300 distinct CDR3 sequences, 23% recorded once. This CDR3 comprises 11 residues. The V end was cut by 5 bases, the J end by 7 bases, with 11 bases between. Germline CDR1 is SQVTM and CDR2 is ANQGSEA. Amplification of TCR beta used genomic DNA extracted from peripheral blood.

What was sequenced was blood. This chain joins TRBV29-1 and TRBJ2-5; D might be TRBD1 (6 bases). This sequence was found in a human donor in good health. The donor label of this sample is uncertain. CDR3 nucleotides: TGCAGCGTTCGGACAGACTTGACCCAGTACTTC. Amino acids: CSVRTDLTQYF.